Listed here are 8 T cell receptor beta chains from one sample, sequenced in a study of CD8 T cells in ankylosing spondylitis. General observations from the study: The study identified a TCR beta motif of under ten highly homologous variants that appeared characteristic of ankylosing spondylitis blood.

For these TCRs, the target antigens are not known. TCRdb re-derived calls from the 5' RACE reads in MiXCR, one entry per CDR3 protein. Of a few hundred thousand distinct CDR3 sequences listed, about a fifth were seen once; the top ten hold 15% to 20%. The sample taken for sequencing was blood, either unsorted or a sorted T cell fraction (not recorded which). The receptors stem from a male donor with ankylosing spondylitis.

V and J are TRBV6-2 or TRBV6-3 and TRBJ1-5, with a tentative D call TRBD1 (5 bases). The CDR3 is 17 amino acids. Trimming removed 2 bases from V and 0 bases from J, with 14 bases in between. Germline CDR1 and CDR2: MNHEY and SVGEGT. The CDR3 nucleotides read TGTGCCAGCAGTTACCTCGGGCGGGGGGGTAGCAATCAGCCCCAGCATTTT. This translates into CASSYLGRGGSNQPQHF.

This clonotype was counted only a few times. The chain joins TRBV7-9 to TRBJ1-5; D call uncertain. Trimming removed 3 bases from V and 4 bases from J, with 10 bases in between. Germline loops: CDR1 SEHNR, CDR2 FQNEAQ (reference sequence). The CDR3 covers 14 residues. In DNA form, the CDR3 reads TGTGCCAGCAGCTTTGTAGGAACGAATCAGCCCCAGCATTTT. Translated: CASSFVGTNQPQHF.

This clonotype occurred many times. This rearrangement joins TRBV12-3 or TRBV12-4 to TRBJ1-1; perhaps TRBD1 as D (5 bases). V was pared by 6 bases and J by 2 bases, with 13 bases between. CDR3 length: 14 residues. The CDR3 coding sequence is TGTGCCAGCAGCCCCAGAAGGGGAAACACTGAAGCTTTCTTT. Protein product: CASSPRRGNTEAFF.

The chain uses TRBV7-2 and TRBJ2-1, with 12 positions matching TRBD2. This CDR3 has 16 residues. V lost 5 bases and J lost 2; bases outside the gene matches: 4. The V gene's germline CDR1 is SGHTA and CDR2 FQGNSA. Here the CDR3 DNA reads TGTGCCAGCAGCCCTAGCGGGAGGGATACCTACAATGAGCAGTTCTTC. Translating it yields CASSPSGRDTYNEQFF.

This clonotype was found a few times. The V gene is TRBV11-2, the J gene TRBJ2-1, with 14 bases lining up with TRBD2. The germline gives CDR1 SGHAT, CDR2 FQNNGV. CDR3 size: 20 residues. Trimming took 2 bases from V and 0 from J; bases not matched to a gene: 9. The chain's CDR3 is CASSLLRGTSGRDSYNEQFF. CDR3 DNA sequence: TGTGCCAGCAGCTTACTAAGGGGGACTAGCGGGAGAGACTCCTACAATGAGCAGTTCTTC. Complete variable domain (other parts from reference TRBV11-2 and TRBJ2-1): EAGVAQSPRYKIIEKRQSVAFWCNPISGHATLYWYQQILGQGPKLLIQFQNNGVVDDSQLPKDRFSAERLKGVDSTLKIQPAKLEDSAVYLCASSLLRGTSGRDSYNEQFFGPGTRLTVL.

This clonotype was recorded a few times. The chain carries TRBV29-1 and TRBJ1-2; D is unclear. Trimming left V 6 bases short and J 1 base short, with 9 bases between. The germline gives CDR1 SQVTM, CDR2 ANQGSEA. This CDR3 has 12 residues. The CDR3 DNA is TGCAGCGTAGATAGATATAACTATGGCTACACCTTC. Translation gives CSVDRYNYGYTF.

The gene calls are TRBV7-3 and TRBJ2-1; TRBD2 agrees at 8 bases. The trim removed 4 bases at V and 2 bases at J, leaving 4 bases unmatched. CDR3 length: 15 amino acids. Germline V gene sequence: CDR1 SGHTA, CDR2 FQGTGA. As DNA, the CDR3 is TGTGCCAGCAGCTGGGCGGGAGGAGCCTACAATGAGCAGTTCTTC. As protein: CASSWAGGAYNEQFF.

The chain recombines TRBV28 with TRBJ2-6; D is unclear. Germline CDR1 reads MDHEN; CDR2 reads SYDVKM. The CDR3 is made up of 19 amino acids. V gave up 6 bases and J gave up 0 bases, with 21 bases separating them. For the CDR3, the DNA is TGTGCCAGCAGCCCCCGGCGCAGGCTTCCCCTCTCTGGGGCCAACGTCCTGACTTTC. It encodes CASSPRRRLPLSGANVLTF.